The clone carrying this TCR beta chain was observed once. Its target is unknown. There was relapse after autologous stem cell transplantation in every patient, and there was variation in brentuximab vedotin exposure. This sample is part of a study of PD-1 blockade in classical Hodgkin lymphoma. At the level of the study: Administration of nivolumab to patients was at 3 mg/kg intravenously every 2 weeks.

Assay: immunoSEQ multiplex PCR; the TCRdb copy retains only in-frame clones and omits some. The table records around 10,000 clones, roughly 90% of them present only once. The germline gives CDR1 SGHVS, CDR2 FNYEAQ. The CDR3 runs 13 residues. Trimming took 5 bases from V and 7 from J, leaving 15 bases between them. Regarding the study as a whole: Complete responders started with a diversity level that resembled newly diagnosed patients at baseline.

This TCR came from a human donor with classical Hodgkin lymphoma. The chain recombines TRBV7-6 with TRBJ2-7; TRBD2 might be the D (5 bases). The source material was peripheral blood mononuclear cells (PBMCs), sampled at baseline. The CDR3 DNA reads as TGTGCCAGCAGCCCCTTCCGGGAAGGAGAGCAGTACTTC. Translated, it gives CASSPFREGEQYF.